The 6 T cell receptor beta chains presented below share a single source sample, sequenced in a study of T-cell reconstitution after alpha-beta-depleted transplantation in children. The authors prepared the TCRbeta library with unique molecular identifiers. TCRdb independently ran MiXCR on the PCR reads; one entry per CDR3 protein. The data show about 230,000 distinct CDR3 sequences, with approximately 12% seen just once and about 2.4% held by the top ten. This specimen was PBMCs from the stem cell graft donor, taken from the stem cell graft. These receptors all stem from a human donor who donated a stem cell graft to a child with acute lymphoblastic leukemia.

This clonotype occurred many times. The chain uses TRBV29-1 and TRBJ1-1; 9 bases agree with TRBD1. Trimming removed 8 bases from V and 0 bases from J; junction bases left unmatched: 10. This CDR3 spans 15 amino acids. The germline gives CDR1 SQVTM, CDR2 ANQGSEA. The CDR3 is CSTWGWDRVNTEAFF. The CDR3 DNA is TGCAGCACTTGGGGTTGGGACAGGGTGAACACTGAAGCTTTCTTT.

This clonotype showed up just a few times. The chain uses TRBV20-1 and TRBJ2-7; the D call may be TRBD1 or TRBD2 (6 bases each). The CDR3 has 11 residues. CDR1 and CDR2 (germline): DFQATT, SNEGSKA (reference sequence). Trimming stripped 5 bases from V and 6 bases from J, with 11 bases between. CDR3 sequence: CSAPEGGEQYF. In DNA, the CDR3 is TGCAGTGCTCCGGAGGGGGGCGAGCAGTACTTC.

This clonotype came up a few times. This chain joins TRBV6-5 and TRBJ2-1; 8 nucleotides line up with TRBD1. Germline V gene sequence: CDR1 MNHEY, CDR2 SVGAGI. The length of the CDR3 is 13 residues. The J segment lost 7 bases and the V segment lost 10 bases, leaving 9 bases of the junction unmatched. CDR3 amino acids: CATTSRGRNEQFF. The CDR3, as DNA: TGTGCCACCACGAGCAGGGGGCGGAATGAGCAGTTCTTC.

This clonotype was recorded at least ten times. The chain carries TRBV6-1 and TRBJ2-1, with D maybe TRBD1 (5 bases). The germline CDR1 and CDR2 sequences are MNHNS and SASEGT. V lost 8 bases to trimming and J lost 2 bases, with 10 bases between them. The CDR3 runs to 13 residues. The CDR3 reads CASARTPYNEQFF. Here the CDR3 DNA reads TGTGCCAGCGCAAGGACACCCTACAATGAGCAGTTCTTC.

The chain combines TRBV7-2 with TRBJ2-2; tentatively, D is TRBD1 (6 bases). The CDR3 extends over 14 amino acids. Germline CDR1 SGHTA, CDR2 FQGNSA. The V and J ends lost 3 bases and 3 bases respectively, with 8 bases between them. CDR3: CASSFNRDTGELFF. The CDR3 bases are TGTGCCAGCAGCTTTAACAGGGACACCGGGGAGCTGTTTTTT.

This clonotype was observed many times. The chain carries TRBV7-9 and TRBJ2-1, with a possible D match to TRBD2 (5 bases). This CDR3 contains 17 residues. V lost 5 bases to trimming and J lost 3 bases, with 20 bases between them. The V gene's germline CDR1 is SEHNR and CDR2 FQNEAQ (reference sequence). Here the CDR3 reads CASSPRGVGLLYNEQFF. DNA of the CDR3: TGTGCCAGCAGCCCCCGGGGTGTGGGCCTCCTCTACAATGAGCAGTTCTTC.